The 14 T cell receptor beta chains given below trace back to one sample, sequenced in a study of T cell responses to AZD1222 COVID-19 vaccine. Clones were read by immunoSEQ multiplex PCR, and TCRdb kept only the in-frame ones, dropping some. The table lists about 160,000 clones, 91% of them singletons. The sequences come from peripheral blood, collected 28 days after the second AZD1222 dose. These receptors came from an adult who received the AZD1222 COVID-19 vaccine.

The rearrangement uses TRBV6-5 and TRBJ2-1; D is unresolved. The CDR3 sequence is 11 residues long. V was shortened by 8 bases and J by 5 bases, with 7 bases between the two germline ends. Germline CDR1 is MNHEY and CDR2 is SVGAGI. Here the CDR3 reads CASARNNEQFF. The CDR3 DNA is TGTGCCAGCGCTAGGAACAATGAGCAGTTCTTC.

V and J are TRBV7-9 and TRBJ2-3; TRBD2 agrees at 12 bases. The CDR3 has 17 amino acids. Germline-derived CDR1 and CDR2 are SEHNR and FQNEAQ (reference sequence). The ends lost 1 base at V and 1 base at J; junction bases unmatched: 3. The CDR3 protein is CASSLGTSGTRTDTQYF. The CDR3 DNA follows: TGTGCCAGCAGCTTAGGGACTAGCGGGACCCGCACAGATACGCAGTATTTT.

The CDR3 DNA reads TGTGCCAGCAGTGACTCGAAGGGGGTTACACGGACCAACACTGAAGCTTTCTTT. Encoded protein: CASSDSKGVTRTNTEAFF. The V and J genes are TRBV6-4 and TRBJ1-1, with a possible D match to TRBD1 (6 bases). Trimming removed 0 bases from V and 2 bases from J, with 19 bases in between. Germline CDR1 is MRHNA and CDR2 is SNTAGT. This CDR3 region has 18 residues.

This chain links TRBV10-1 with TRBJ2-5; D is perhaps TRBD1 (5 bases). The CDR3 has 15 residues. Per the germline V gene, CDR1 is WNHNN and CDR2 is SYGVQD (reference sequence). Trimming removed 4 bases at V and 5 bases at J, with 17 bases between. The CDR3 DNA reads TGCGCCAGCAGTGTGATTCAGGGTCGATGGGAGACCCAGTACTTC. This gives the protein CASSVIQGRWETQYF.

This sequence joins TRBV5-1 and TRBJ1-4; 7 bases are shared with TRBD1. V shed 8 bases, J shed 16 bases, and the junction held 17 bases outside the gene matches. CDR1 and CDR2 from the germline V gene are SGHRS and YFSETQ. This CDR3 is 13 amino acids long. CDR3 in DNA: TGCGCCAGTTTAACGAGGGTAAGACAGGGCCGGTTTTTT. This gives the protein CASLTRVRQGRFF.

The chain combines TRBV7-2 with TRBJ2-5; no clear D. V was pared by 3 bases and J by 2 bases, with 10 bases between. Germline CDR1 reads SGHTA; CDR2 reads FQGNSA. The CDR3 sequence is 14 residues long. The CDR3 protein is CASSFLAQQETQYF. The CDR3 bases are TGTGCCAGCAGCTTTTTGGCACAGCAAGAGACCCAGTACTTC.

The rearrangement uses TRBV4-3 and TRBJ1-2; D not certain. Trimming took off 1 base at V and 4 bases at J, with 7 bases between the two ends. This CDR3 is 13 amino acids long. Per the germline V gene, CDR1 is LGHNA and CDR2 is YSLEER. The CDR3 nucleotides are TGCGCCAGCAGCCAAGTTGACCTCTATGGCTACACCTTC. This codes for CASSQVDLYGYTF.

The chain recombines TRBV7-2 with TRBJ2-7, with TRBD2 as a possible D gene (5 bases). The CDR3 contains 15 residues. Trimming left V 3 bases short and J 7 bases short, with 19 bases between. From germline, CDR1 is SGHTA and CDR2 FQGNSA. CDR3 region: CASSFRSVATGEQYF. The DNA for the CDR3 is TGTGCCAGCAGCTTCCGGAGCGTAGCGACGGGAGAGCAGTACTTC.

The rearrangement links TRBV10-3 to TRBJ1-4, with D possibly matching TRBD1 (6 bases). The CDR3 has 16 residues. Germline V gene sequence: CDR1 ENHRY, CDR2 SYGVKD. The V gene lost 7 bases and the J gene lost 1 base, with 16 bases spanning the gap. The CDR3 DNA sequence: TGTGCCATCAAAGGGGCCGAAGGGGGAACTAATGAAAAACTGTTTTTT. Translation gives CAIKGAEGGTNEKLFF.

The J gene is TRBJ1-1, the V gene TRBV5-4; possibly TRBD1 for D (5 bases). This CDR3 spans 15 amino acids. Germline V gene data show CDR1 as SGHNT and CDR2 as YYREEE (reference sequence). Trimming removed 0 bases at V and 1 base at J, with 10 bases between. The CDR3 reads CASSLVGVANTEAFF. CDR3 DNA sequence: TGTGCCAGCAGCTTGGTAGGGGTAGCGAACACTGAAGCTTTCTTT.

The rearrangement links TRBV4-1 to TRBJ2-7; 11 bases align to TRBD1. Germline V CDR1 and CDR2: MGHRA, YSYEKL. The CDR3 contains 15 residues. V lost 3 bases to trimming and J lost 6 bases; unmatched junction nucleotides: 7. CDR3 sequence: CASSQLPGQGGEQYF. The DNA of the CDR3 is TGCGCCAGCAGCCAGCTACCGGGACAGGGGGGCGAGCAGTACTTC.

The V gene is TRBV15, the J gene TRBJ2-3; 7 bases map to TRBD1. CDR1 and CDR2 (germline): LNHNV, YYDKDF (reference sequence). The ends lost 0 bases at V and 3 bases at J; junction bases unmatched: 6. The CDR3 covers 16 residues. The CDR3 is CATSRDLRGRTDTQYF. CDR3 DNA: TGTGCCACCAGCAGAGATCTTAGGGGGCGTACAGATACGCAGTATTTT.

The chain recombines TRBV5-4 with TRBJ1-5; tentative D call: TRBD1 (5 bases). Per the germline V gene, CDR1 is SGHNT and CDR2 is YYREEE (reference sequence). V lost 4 bases to trimming and J lost 10 bases, with 15 bases between them. This CDR3 has 13 amino acids. The CDR3 protein is CASSQGPSDPQHF. CDR3 DNA sequence: TGTGCCAGCAGCCAGGGACCGTCTGATCCCCAGCATTTT.

J is TRBJ2-5 and V is TRBV7-2; TRBD2 matches 12 bases. This CDR3 is 15 amino acids long. After removal of 4 bases from V and 4 bases from J, the junction contained 4 bases not matched to a gene. Germline CDR1 reads SGHTA; CDR2 reads FQGNSA. The CDR3 reads CASSSTSGRIETQYF. The CDR3 coding sequence is TGTGCCAGCAGCTCCACTAGCGGGAGGATAGAGACCCAGTACTTC.